Listed below are T cell receptor beta chains from one sample, sequenced in a study of T cells after yellow fever vaccination. Each CDR3 protein is one row after TCRdb ran MiXCR on the 5' RACE reads. Of 150,000 to 200,000 distinct CDR3 sequences listed, approximately 11% are singletons. Source: CD8+ T cells sorted from PBMCs, taken 15 days after the yellow fever booster vaccination. These receptors were collected from a man aged 18 to 35 who received the YFV17D yellow fever vaccine. Both conserved end residues are part of each CDR3. The D gene is left open where the match is weak. Not every row has a clone size; where given, it reads once, few, many or a size class.

abundance: few
j_gene: TRBJ1-1
d_gene: -
v_gene: TRBV7-6
CDR3nt: TGTGCCAGCAGCCCGAAAGACATGAACACTGAAGCTTTCTTT
CDR3aa: CASSPKDMNTEAFF

abundance: -
j_gene: TRBJ2-3
d_gene: -
v_gene: TRBV12-3/TRBV12-4
CDR3nt: TGTGCCAGCAGTTTACCCTCCCAGACACCGGACACAGATACGCAGTATTTT
CDR3aa: CASSLPSQTPDTDTQYF

abundance: many
j_gene: TRBJ2-1
d_gene: TRBD2
v_gene: TRBV19
CDR3nt: TGTGCCAGCACAGGACTAGCGGGGTACAATGAGCAGTTCTTC
CDR3aa: CASTGLAGYNEQFF

abundance: few
j_gene: TRBJ2-2
d_gene: -
v_gene: TRBV5-1
CDR3nt: TGCGCCAGCAGCTTGGAGACAGTGAACACCGGGGAGCTGTTTTTT
CDR3aa: CASSLETVNTGELFF

abundance: -
j_gene: TRBJ2-1
d_gene: TRBD2
v_gene: TRBV5-1
CDR3nt: TGCGCCAGCAGCTTGGATCGGGGGGACCGTCATGAGCAGTTCTTC
CDR3aa: CASSLDRGDRHEQFF

abundance: few
j_gene: TRBJ2-3
d_gene: -
v_gene: TRBV7-2
CDR3nt: TGTGCCAGCAGCTTAGATATCTCGGATACGCAGTATTTT
CDR3aa: CASSLDISDTQYF

abundance: -
j_gene: TRBJ2-3
d_gene: TRBD2
v_gene: TRBV20-1
CDR3nt: TGCAGTGCAAGAAACGTACTAGCGGGGGGGCCGGGAGATACGCAGTATTTT
CDR3aa: CSARNVLAGGPGDTQYF

abundance: few
j_gene: TRBJ2-7
d_gene: TRBD1
v_gene: TRBV4-3
CDR3nt: TGCGCCAGCAGCCCCGGGACAGGGTTGGGCGAGCAGTACTTC
CDR3aa: CASSPGTGLGEQYF

abundance: few
j_gene: TRBJ2-1
d_gene: -
v_gene: TRBV7-9
CDR3nt: TGTGCCAGCAGCTTAGTAAGGCTGGCCGTCAATGAGCAGTTCTTC
CDR3aa: CASSLVRLAVNEQFF

abundance: few
j_gene: TRBJ1-1
d_gene: -
v_gene: TRBV4-3
CDR3nt: TGCGCCAGCAGCCAGCTAGGGCGGACTGAAGCTTTCTTT
CDR3aa: CASSQLGRTEAFF

abundance: -
j_gene: TRBJ2-1
d_gene: -
v_gene: TRBV3-1
CDR3nt: TGTGCCAGCAGCCATTCGCCGTCCAATGAGCAGTTCTTC
CDR3aa: CASSHSPSNEQFF

abundance: -
j_gene: TRBJ2-1
d_gene: -
v_gene: TRBV15
CDR3nt: TGTGCCACCAGCCCGGGGGTAAACAATGAGCAGTTCTTC
CDR3aa: CATSPGVNNEQFF

abundance: few
j_gene: TRBJ2-3
d_gene: TRBD2
v_gene: TRBV3-1
CDR3nt: TGTGCCAGCAGCCAAGCGCGGGGGTCCACAGATACGCAGTATTTT
CDR3aa: CASSQARGSTDTQYF

abundance: -
j_gene: TRBJ2-1
d_gene: -
v_gene: TRBV20-1
CDR3nt: TGCAGTGCCGGGGGGCAGGGGGCGATGTATGAGCAGTTCTTC
CDR3aa: CSAGGQGAMYEQFF

abundance: -
j_gene: TRBJ1-5
d_gene: -
v_gene: TRBV27
CDR3nt: TGTGCCAGCAGTTTATCCCCACAGGGCAATCAGCCCCAGCATTTT
CDR3aa: CASSLSPQGNQPQHF

abundance: few
j_gene: TRBJ2-2
d_gene: -
v_gene: TRBV19
CDR3nt: TGTGCCAGTAGTAGGATGAACACCGGGGAGCTGTTTTTT
CDR3aa: CASSRMNTGELFF

abundance: few
j_gene: TRBJ1-5
d_gene: -
v_gene: TRBV6-7
CDR3nt: TGTGCCAGCAGTGAGGCCTGTAGCAATCAGCCCCAGCATTTT
CDR3aa: CASSEACSNQPQHF

abundance: few
j_gene: TRBJ2-6
d_gene: -
v_gene: TRBV5-1
CDR3nt: TGCGCCAGCAGCCAAGGTATTGACTCTGGGGCCAACGTCCTGACTTTC
CDR3aa: CASSQGIDSGANVLTF

abundance: many
j_gene: TRBJ2-1
d_gene: -
v_gene: TRBV7-2
CDR3nt: TGTGCCAGCAGCGTCTCCTACAATGAGCAGTTCTTC
CDR3aa: CASSVSYNEQFF

abundance: few
j_gene: TRBJ2-5
d_gene: -
v_gene: TRBV9
CDR3nt: TGTGCCAGCAGCTCCGGTCCGGCCGGGAAGAGGGAAGAGACCCAGTACTTC
CDR3aa: CASSSGPAGKREETQYF

abundance: few
j_gene: TRBJ1-2
d_gene: TRBD1
v_gene: TRBV6-5
CDR3nt: TGTGCCACCTCGACAGGGACTGGCTACACCTTC
CDR3aa: CATSTGTGYTF

abundance: -
j_gene: TRBJ1-2
d_gene: -
v_gene: TRBV15
CDR3nt: TGTGCCACCAGCAGAGGGAATCTCTATGGCTACACCTTC
CDR3aa: CATSRGNLYGYTF

abundance: few
j_gene: TRBJ1-1
d_gene: TRBD1
v_gene: TRBV23-1
CDR3nt: TGCGCCAGCAGACGTCCCCTAGGAGGGGGCAGGGACACTGAAGCTTTCTTT
CDR3aa: CASRRPLGGGRDTEAFF

abundance: few
j_gene: TRBJ2-2
d_gene: -
v_gene: TRBV20-1
CDR3nt: TGCAGTGCTAGAGCCGGACGGTACACCGGGGAGCTGTTTTTT
CDR3aa: CSARAGRYTGELFF

abundance: few
j_gene: TRBJ1-4
d_gene: -
v_gene: TRBV5-1
CDR3nt: TGCGCCAGCAGCTTTGACGGGGTATCTAATGAAAAACTGTTTTTT
CDR3aa: CASSFDGVSNEKLFF

abundance: few
j_gene: TRBJ1-1
d_gene: TRBD1
v_gene: TRBV14
CDR3nt: TGTGCCAGCAGCCAAGACCTAGGGGGCGACGCGCATGGAGCTTTCTTT
CDR3aa: CASSQDLGGDAHGAFF

abundance: few
j_gene: TRBJ2-1
d_gene: -
v_gene: TRBV9
CDR3nt: TGTGCCAGCAGCGTAACCGGGGGGCGACGTAATGAGCAGTTCTTC
CDR3aa: CASSVTGGRRNEQFF

abundance: few
j_gene: TRBJ1-2
d_gene: -
v_gene: TRBV29-1
CDR3nt: TGCAGCGTTGGACGTGGTGGAGCTTTCAACTATGGCTACACCTTC
CDR3aa: CSVGRGGAFNYGYTF

abundance: -
j_gene: TRBJ1-1
d_gene: -
v_gene: TRBV5-6
CDR3nt: TGTGCCAGCAGCTTGGGAGGGACGTTGGCTTTCTTT
CDR3aa: CASSLGGTLAFF

abundance: -
j_gene: TRBJ1-4
d_gene: -
v_gene: TRBV4-3
CDR3nt: TGCGCCAGCAGCCAAGGTCGGGACCTTAATGAAAAACTGTTTTTT
CDR3aa: CASSQGRDLNEKLFF

abundance: few
j_gene: TRBJ2-7
d_gene: TRBD1
v_gene: TRBV19
CDR3nt: TGTGCCAGTAGTCTTCGGGACAGGGCGTCTTTCTACGAGCAGTACTTC
CDR3aa: CASSLRDRASFYEQYF

abundance: few
j_gene: TRBJ2-3
d_gene: -
v_gene: TRBV9
CDR3nt: TGTGCCAGCAGCGTAGGGGTGGGAGCGGCAGATACGCAGTATTTT
CDR3aa: CASSVGVGAADTQYF

abundance: -
j_gene: TRBJ2-7
d_gene: -
v_gene: TRBV27
CDR3nt: TGTGCCAGCAGCCAACTACCTCTGGGGAGGGAGCAGTACTTC
CDR3aa: CASSQLPLGREQYF

abundance: few
j_gene: TRBJ2-7
d_gene: TRBD1
v_gene: TRBV6-2/TRBV6-3
CDR3nt: TGTGCCAGCAGTTACGGACAGGGGGACTACGAGCAGTACTTC
CDR3aa: CASSYGQGDYEQYF